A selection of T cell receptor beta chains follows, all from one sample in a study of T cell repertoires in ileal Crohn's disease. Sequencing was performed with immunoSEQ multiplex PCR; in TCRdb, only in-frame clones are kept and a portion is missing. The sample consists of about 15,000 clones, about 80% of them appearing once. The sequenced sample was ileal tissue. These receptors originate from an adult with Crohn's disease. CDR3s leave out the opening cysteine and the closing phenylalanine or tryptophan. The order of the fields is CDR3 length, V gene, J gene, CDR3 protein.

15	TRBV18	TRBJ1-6	ASSPIRESSYNSPLH
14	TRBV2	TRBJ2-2	ASSGSGGLNTGELF
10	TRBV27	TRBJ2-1	ATKSSYNEQF
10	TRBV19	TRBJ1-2	ATAQAVYGYT
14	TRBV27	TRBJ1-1	ASSDHRGLFDTEAF
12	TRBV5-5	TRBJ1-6	ASSSGTGNSPLH
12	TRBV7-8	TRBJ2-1	ASSLEVGAVEQF
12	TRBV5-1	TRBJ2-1	ASSFFAEDNEQF
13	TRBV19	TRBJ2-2	ASSTGYRNTGELF
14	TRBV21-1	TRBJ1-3	ASSKKIPSSGNTIY
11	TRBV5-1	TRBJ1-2	ASSLQGNYGYT
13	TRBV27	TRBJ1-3	ASKVGGQAGNTIY
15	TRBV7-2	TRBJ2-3	ASSSQWGTSGADTQY
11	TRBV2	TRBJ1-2	ATAPGQGRGYT
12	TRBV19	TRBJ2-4	ASSIPARVGIQY
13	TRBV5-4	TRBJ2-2	ASSPGDRVSGELF
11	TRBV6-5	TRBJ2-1	ASSSGTGGKQF
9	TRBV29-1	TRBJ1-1	SVELVAEAF
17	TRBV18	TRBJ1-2	ASSPIQLRTGPRDYGYT
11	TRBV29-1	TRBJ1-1	SVQQVLNTEAF
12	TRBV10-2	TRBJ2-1	ASVGLAGVNEQF
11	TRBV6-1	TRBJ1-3	ASRNGPGNTIY
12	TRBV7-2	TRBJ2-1	ASSPWEGANEQF
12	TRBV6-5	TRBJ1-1	ASSYSEGFTEAF
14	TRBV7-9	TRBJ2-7	ASSLFGGGPGNEQY
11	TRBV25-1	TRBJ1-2	ASSRTENYGYT
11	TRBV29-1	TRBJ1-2	SVEEGWGYGYT
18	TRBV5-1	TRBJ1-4	ASSLGPGHTTMARWEKLF